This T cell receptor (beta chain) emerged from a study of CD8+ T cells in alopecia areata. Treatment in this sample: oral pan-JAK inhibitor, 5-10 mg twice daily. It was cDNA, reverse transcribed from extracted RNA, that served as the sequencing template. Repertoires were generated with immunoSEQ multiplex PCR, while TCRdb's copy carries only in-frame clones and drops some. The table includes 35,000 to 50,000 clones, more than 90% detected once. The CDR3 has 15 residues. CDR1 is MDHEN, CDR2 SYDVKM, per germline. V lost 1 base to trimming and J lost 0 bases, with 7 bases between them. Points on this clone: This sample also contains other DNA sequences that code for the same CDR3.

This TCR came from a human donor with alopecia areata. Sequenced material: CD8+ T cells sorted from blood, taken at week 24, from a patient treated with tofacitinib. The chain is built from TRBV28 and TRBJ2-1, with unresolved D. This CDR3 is CASSLLGNSYNEQFF. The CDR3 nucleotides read TGTGCCAGCAGTTTATTAGGCAACTCCTACAATGAGCAGTTCTTC. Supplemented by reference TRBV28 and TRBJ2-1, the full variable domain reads DVKVTQSSRYLVKRTGEKVFLECVQDMDHENMFWYRQDPGLGLRLIYFSYDVKMKEKGDIPEGYSVSREKKERFSLILESASTNQTSMYLCASSLLGNSYNEQFFGPGTRLTVL.